These T cell receptor beta chains were read from a single sample in a study of human T cells and chemical hapten exposure. TCRdb passed the RACE reads through MiXCR, listing each CDR3 protein once. The data contain about 14,000 distinct CDR3 sequences, about 16% of them singletons. Sequenced here: whole blood, sampled in connection with sensitization to the hapten diphenylcyclopropenone (DPC). All receptors derive from a woman aged 25 to 45 with alopecia areata. Some clones in this sample may be carry-over from other donors' samples. Each CDR3 is given with its conserved first and last residue. The D gene is left open where the match is weak. Clone sizes are given selectively: once, few, many, or a class where the clone is expanded.

clone size	V gene	J gene	D gene	CDR3 DNA	CDR3 protein
.	TRBV2	TRBJ2-3	TRBD2	TGTGCCAGCACTCGAGGGAGGGAGTGGGCAGATACGCAGTATTTT	CASTRGREWADTQYF
few	TRBV4-1	TRBJ2-1	.	TGCGCCAGCAGCCAAGATAGGGCGTACAATGAGCAGTTCTTC	CASSQDRAYNEQFF
medium-sized	TRBV11-3	TRBJ1-4	TRBD1	TGTGCCAGCAGCCCCTGGTCAGGGGGCTATGAAAAACTGTTTTTT	CASSPWSGGYEKLFF
.	TRBV9	TRBJ2-3	TRBD2	TGTGCCAGCAGCTTCGGACTAGCGGTCACAGATACGCAGTATTTT	CASSFGLAVTDTQYF
.	TRBV20-1	TRBJ2-7	.	TGCAGTGCTAGTACCAGGGAACCCTACGAGCAGTACTTC	CSASTREPYEQYF
.	TRBV5-1	TRBJ1-6	.	TGCGCCAGCAGCTTGGAGGTTTATAATTCACCCCTCCACTTT	CASSLEVYNSPLHF
.	TRBV2	TRBJ2-5	.	TGTGCCAGCAGTGAATTTTGGGCAGCTCCCACTCAAGAGACCCAGTACTTC	CASSEFWAAPTQETQYF
many	TRBV12-3/TRBV12-4	TRBJ1-2	.	TGTGCCAGCAGTTCTTACTATGGCTACACCTTC	CASSSYYGYTF
medium-sized	TRBV11-2	TRBJ2-7	.	TGTGCCAGCAGCTCGGGACAAATTAGAACGTACTTC	CASSSGQIRTYF
many	TRBV6-6	TRBJ1-2	.	TGTGCCAGCAGCGCAGACATTAACTATGGCTACACCTTC	CASSADINYGYTF
medium-sized	TRBV27	TRBJ1-5	TRBD1	TGTGCCAGCAGTACCTCCGGGACAGGCAATCAGCCCCAGCATTTT	CASSTSGTGNQPQHF
.	TRBV7-6	TRBJ1-1	.	TGTGCCAGCAGCTTAGGGTTGGCGGGGAACACTGAAGCTTTCTTT	CASSLGLAGNTEAFF
few	TRBV5-1	TRBJ2-7	.	TGCGCCAGCAGCTTGGAAGGGGGATCCTACGAGCAGTACTTC	CASSLEGGSYEQYF
few	TRBV12-3/TRBV12-4	TRBJ1-5	.	TGTGCCAGCAGACGGGGTTTAGACGATCAGCCCCAGCATTTT	CASRRGLDDQPQHF
.	TRBV5-1	TRBJ2-5	TRBD2	TGCGCCAGCAGCCCAAGACTAGCGGGAGGACTGTACCAAGAGACCCAGTACTTC	CASSPRLAGGLYQETQYF
many	TRBV12-3/TRBV12-4	TRBJ1-1	.	TGTGCCAGCACCCAACTCCTCCGCAGGGGAGATGAAGCTTTCTTT	CASTQLLRRGDEAFF